This is a list of T cell receptor beta chains from one sample in a study of CD8+CD57+ T cells in acquired aplastic anemia. TCRdb itself ran the reads through MiXCR, one entry per CDR3 protein. The data contain about 190,000 distinct CDR3 sequences, about 64% of them singletons. Sequencing was performed on sorted CD4+, CD8+, or CD8+CD57+ T cells (not recorded which) from PBMCs. The receptors here all came from a human donor with severe aplastic anemia or a healthy control (not recorded which). Both conserved end residues are part of each CDR3. A D gene is named only where the DNA matches it firmly. Clone size is not always given. Where it is, it says once, few, many or a class for expanded clones.

j_call clone_size cdr3_length d_call v_call cdr3_nt cdr3_aa
TRBJ2-2 once 11 - TRBV7-9 TGTGCCAGCAGCTTAGCGGTGGAGCTGTTTTTT CASSLAVELFF
TRBJ1-5 - 15 - TRBV7-2 TGTGCCAGCAGCTCCCGAGGGGGTCGCAATCAGCCCCAGCATTTT CASSSRGGRNQPQHF
TRBJ2-7 - 15 - TRBV7-9 TGTGCCAGCAGCCAAGTCCGGGACCCACAGTACGAGCAGTACTTC CASSQVRDPQYEQYF
TRBJ2-3 once 16 TRBD1 TRBV7-3 TGTGCCACCAGTGGCCCGACAGGGTCTAGCACAGATACGCAGTATTTT CATSGPTGSSTDTQYF
TRBJ2-1 - 16 TRBD2 TRBV5-1 TGCGCCAGCAGCCCGGACGCGGGACTAACCTACAATGAGCAGTTCTTC CASSPDAGLTYNEQFF
TRBJ2-3 - 19 TRBD2 TRBV10-3 TGTGCCATCAGCGCCCGGAGGACTACTAGCGGGGGGACGACAGATACGCAGTATTTT CAISARRTTSGGTTDTQYF
TRBJ2-7 - 14 - TRBV5-1 TGTGCCAGCAGCATAGGACCAGGGTTAGGCGAGCAGTACTTC CASSIGPGLGEQYF
TRBJ2-2 - 16 TRBD1 TRBV7-3 TGTGCCAGCAGCCGGGGGACAGGGGCAAACACCGGGGAGCTGTTTTTT CASSRGTGANTGELFF
TRBJ2-3 - 17 TRBD1 TRBV9 TGTGCCAGCAGCCAAGATATTGGGACAGACACCACAGATACGCAGTATTTT CASSQDIGTDTTDTQYF
TRBJ2-3 - 15 TRBD1 TRBV7-2 TGTGCCAGCAGCACCGACAGGGGTGGTACAGATACGCAGTATTTT CASSTDRGGTDTQYF
TRBJ2-2 many 18 TRBD2 TRBV15 TGTGCCACCAGCAGGAGTCTAGCGGGGGTAAAAAACACCGGGGAGCTGTTTTTT CATSRSLAGVKNTGELFF
TRBJ2-7 - 13 TRBD1 TRBV10-3 TGTGCCATCAGCGGGACAGATACCTACGAGCAGTACTTC CAISGTDTYEQYF
TRBJ1-5 - 15 - TRBV24-1 TGTGCCACCAGTGCGAGAGATGGGGGAAATCAGCCCCAGCATTTT CATSARDGGNQPQHF
TRBJ2-1 - 15 TRBD2 TRBV19 TGTGCCAGTAGTGCAACTAGCGGTTCCTACAATGAGCAGTTCTTC CASSATSGSYNEQFF
TRBJ2-5 - 15 TRBD2 TRBV2 TGTGCCAGCAGTGCGGGACTAGCGGGGGGGGAGACCCAGTACTTC CASSAGLAGGETQYF
TRBJ2-7 - 16 TRBD2 TRBV5-1 TGCGCCAGCAGCTCTTTAGCGGGAGGGTTAGGAGACGAGCAGTACTTC CASSSLAGGLGDEQYF
TRBJ2-7 - 12 - TRBV7-9 TGTGCCAGCACCCAAGGAGGCTACGAGCAGTACTTC CASTQGGYEQYF
TRBJ2-1 - 15 TRBD2 TRBV7-4 TGTGCCAGCAGCTTATACGGGACTAGCGATCTTGAGCAGTTCTTC CASSLYGTSDLEQFF
TRBJ1-2 - 15 - TRBV7-2 TGTGCCAGCAGCTCAGGACAGTTGGTTTCCTATGGCTACACCTTC CASSSGQLVSYGYTF
TRBJ1-5 many 13 - TRBV2 TGTGCCAGCAGTGACCCTCGGGGGCAGCCCCAGCATTTT CASSDPRGQPQHF
TRBJ2-3 - 14 - TRBV29-1 TGCAGCGCACACTTAAACAGGGATACAGATACGCAGTATTTT CSAHLNRDTDTQYF
TRBJ1-5 - 15 - TRBV7-9 TGTACCAGCAGCCCAACGGGGGCAGGGCCTCAGCCCCAGCATTTT CTSSPTGAGPQPQHF
TRBJ1-1 few 15 - TRBV7-9 TGTGCCAGCAGCCGTTCCCGTGGGGGGTTGACTGAAGCTTTCTTT CASSRSRGGLTEAFF
TRBJ2-5 - 17 TRBD2 TRBV20-1 TGCAGTGCTAGGCCGGCGGCTAGCGGGACGGACCAAGAGACCCAGTACTTC CSARPAASGTDQETQYF
TRBJ2-2 - 13 - TRBV19 TGTGCCAGTACCAACAGGGCCACCGGGGAGCTGTTTTTT CASTNRATGELFF
TRBJ1-6 - 17 TRBD1 TRBV13 TGTGCCAGCAGCTTAGTTAGCTCGGACAGGGCAAATTCACCCCTCCACTTT CASSLVSSDRANSPLHF
TRBJ1-1 many 14 - TRBV6-5 TGTGCCAGCAGTCCGGACAACATGAACACTGAAGCTTTCTTT CASSPDNMNTEAFF
TRBJ2-3 - 14 - TRBV7-2 TGTGCCAGCAGCTTGAGTGCCTCGACAGATACGCAGTATTTT CASSLSASTDTQYF
TRBJ2-7 - 15 - TRBV6-1 TGTGCCATCAGTGAGGTTTCGGGAGCATTTTACGAGCAGTACTTC CAISEVSGAFYEQYF
TRBJ1-2 - 14 TRBD1 TRBV7-8 TGTGCCAGCAGCTACTTGCCGACAGGGGATGGCTACACCTTC CASSYLPTGDGYTF
TRBJ2-3 few 15 TRBD2 TRBV10-2 TGCGCCAGCAGTCTAATAGCGGGGGGGCCAGATACGCAGTATTTT CASSLIAGGPDTQYF
TRBJ1-1 - 12 - TRBV5-1 TGTGCCAGCACAAGGGGTAGCCTGCGGGCTTTCTTT CASTRGSLRAFF
TRBJ2-7 - 14 TRBD1 TRBV9 TGTGCCAGCAGCGCCTTGACAGGGGGCTCCGAGCAGTACTTC CASSALTGGSEQYF
TRBJ2-1 - 15 - TRBV20-1 TGCAGTGCTAGAGATAGTGGCTACTCCTACAATGAGCAGTTCTTC CSARDSGYSYNEQFF
TRBJ2-3 once 13 - TRBV10-3 TGTGCCATCAGTCGGGACTTCACAGATACGCAGTATTTT CAISRDFTDTQYF
TRBJ2-3 - 14 TRBD2 TRBV9 TGTGCCAGCACACGGACTAGTGAAACAGATACGCAGTATTTT CASTRTSETDTQYF
TRBJ2-1 once 15 TRBD1 TRBV2 TGTGCCAGCAGTGACGACAGGGAATCCTACAATGAGCAGTTCTTC CASSDDRESYNEQFF
TRBJ1-1 - 14 - TRBV20-1 TGCAGTGCTCCTCATACCACACCTAACACTGAAGCTTTCTTT CSAPHTTPNTEAFF
TRBJ2-1 once 15 TRBD1 TRBV7-6 TGTGCCAGCAGCTCCCCCGGGACAGGGGACAATGAGCAGTTCTTC CASSSPGTGDNEQFF
TRBJ1-2 - 15 TRBD1 TRBV20-1 TGCAGTGCAGGACAGGGGGCCCAGCGAAACTATGGCTACACCTTC CSAGQGAQRNYGYTF
TRBJ2-7 - 11 - TRBV14 TGTGCCAGCGGGGGGCGGTACGAGCAGTACTTC CASGGRYEQYF
TRBJ1-5 - 14 TRBD1 TRBV25-1 TGTGCCAGCAGTGAAGACAGGGGGCATCAGCCCCAGCATTTT CASSEDRGHQPQHF
TRBJ2-7 - 15 - TRBV19 TGTGCCAGTAGTATAGAGGTGGGCAGCTCCTACGAGCAGTACTTC CASSIEVGSSYEQYF
TRBJ1-3 once 16 TRBD1 TRBV9 TGTGCCAGCAGCGGTCAGGGGGGCGCATCTGGAAACACCATATATTTT CASSGQGGASGNTIYF
TRBJ2-2 once 13 - TRBV20-1 TGCAGTGCTAGTCAGGAAGGAAGAATGGAGCTGTTTTTT CSASQEGRMELFF
TRBJ2-3 many 16 TRBD2 TRBV11-1 TGTGCCAGCAGCAATAGCCGTGAGCGGGGAAGGGCTACGCAGTATTTT CASSNSRERGRATQYF
TRBJ1-4 - 15 - TRBV9 TGTGCCAGCAGTCCACGCGACACAAGCAATGAAAAACTGTTTTTT CASSPRDTSNEKLFF
TRBJ2-7 once 14 TRBD1 TRBV9 TGTGCCAGCAGCGTGACAGGGGGCGCGGACGAGCAGTACTTC CASSVTGGADEQYF
TRBJ2-7 - 13 - TRBV15 TGTGCCACCAGCACCTCGCAGGGGAGAGAGCAGTACTTC CATSTSQGREQYF
TRBJ2-7 - 14 - TRBV10-3 TGTGCCATCAGTGGGGGCTTCCCCCCATACGAGCAGTACTTC CAISGGFPPYEQYF
TRBJ1-3 - 13 - TRBV9 TGTGCCAGCAGCGTAGCCGCCGGGGGCACCATATATTTT CASSVAAGGTIYF